This T cell receptor beta chain originates from a study of vaccination and CD4 T cells after COVID-19. Researchers used the Oncomine TCR Beta short-read assay to sequence DNA from cultured CD4+ T cells. CD4+ T cells were cultured, and genomic DNA was extracted from them. TCRdb reanalysed the PCR reads using MiXCR and keeps one entry per CDR3 protein. The table shows 9,500 to 13,000 distinct CDR3 sequences, with approximately 64% occurring only once. Treatment given: approximately nine-day PBMC culture with coronavirus spike peptide pools or control peptides (ViraFEST assay). General observations from the study: A nonsignificant median increase from around 20 to 38 SARS-CoV-2-reactive clonotypes was observed.

V shed 0 bases and J shed 5 bases, with 17 bases lying between them. This CDR3 contains 16 residues. Germline CDR1 is DFQATT and CDR2 is SNEGSKA (reference sequence). This clonotype was seen just once. The target antigen is unknown. Sequencing used CD4+ T cells from blood, cultured in vitro, obtained before SARS-CoV-2 vaccination. This chain uses TRBV20-1 with TRBJ2-1, with a weak D call TRBD2 (7 bases). The receptor's source is a human donor who had recovered from COVID-19. The CDR3 protein is CSARDPVAGADNEQFF. CDR3 nucleotides: TGCAGTGCTAGAGATCCGGTGGCGGGGGCCGACAATGAGCAGTTCTTC.